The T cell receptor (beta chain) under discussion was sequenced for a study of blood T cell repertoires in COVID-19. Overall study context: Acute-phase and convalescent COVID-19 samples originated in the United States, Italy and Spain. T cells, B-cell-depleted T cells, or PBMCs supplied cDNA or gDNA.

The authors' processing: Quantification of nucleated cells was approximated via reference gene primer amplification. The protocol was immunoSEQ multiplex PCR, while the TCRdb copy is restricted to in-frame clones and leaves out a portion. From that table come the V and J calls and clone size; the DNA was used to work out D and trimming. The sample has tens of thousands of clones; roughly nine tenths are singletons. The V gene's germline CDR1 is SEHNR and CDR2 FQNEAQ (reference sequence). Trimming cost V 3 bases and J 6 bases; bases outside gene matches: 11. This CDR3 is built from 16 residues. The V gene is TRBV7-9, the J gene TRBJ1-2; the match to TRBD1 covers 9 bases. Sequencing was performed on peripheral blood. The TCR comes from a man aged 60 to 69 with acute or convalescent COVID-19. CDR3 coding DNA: TGTGCCAGCAGCTTGAGGACAGGGGAAAGTCTGGATGGCTACACCTTC. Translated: CASSLRTGESLDGYTF. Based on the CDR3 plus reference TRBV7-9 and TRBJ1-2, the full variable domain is DTGVSQNPRHKITKRGQNVTFRCDPISEHNRLYWYRQTLGQGPEFLTYFQNEAQLEKSRLLSDRFSAERPKGSFSTLEIQRTEQGDSAMYLCASSLRTGESLDGYTFGSGTRLTVV.